One and the same sample provided the 30 T cell receptor beta chains below, sequenced in a study of blood T cell repertoires in COVID-19. Measured with immunoSEQ multiplex PCR; TCRdb has only the in-frame clones, and not every one. The table lists about 69,000 clones, roughly 86% of them singletons. Sample: peripheral blood. The receptors shown here come from a man aged 40-50 years with COVID-19, enrolled during active disease.

The V call is TRBV28, the J call TRBJ2-7, with TRBD1 matching 9 bases. CDR3 length: 12 amino acids. Losses at the gene ends were 7 bases for V and 9 bases for J; bases not matched to a gene: 7. CDR1 is MDHEN, CDR2 SYDVKM, per germline. The CDR3 DNA is TGTGCCAGCACCGGGACAGGGAATACGCAGTACTTC. Its protein product is CASTGTGNTQYF.

The chain uses TRBV6-5 and TRBJ2-5; 14 nucleotides match TRBD2. V gave up 4 bases and J gave up 13 bases; unmatched junction bases: 8. The CDR3 consists of 14 residues. Germline CDR1 MNHEY, CDR2 SVGAGI. The CDR3 nucleotides are TGTGCCAGCAGTTCCGGGACTAGCGGGGGAAGGCGGTACTTC. This codes for CASSSGTSGGRRYF.

In its sample, this clone was seen a few times. The gene calls are TRBV6-2 or TRBV6-3 and TRBJ2-3, with TRBD2 as a possible D gene (6 bases). V lost 1 base and J 4 bases, leaving 15 bases between the germline ends. The CDR3 totals 16 residues. The germline V gene encodes CDR1 MNHEY and CDR2 SVGEGT. CDR3 sequence: CASSYWAGGFSDTQYF. CDR3 nucleotide sequence: TGTGCCAGCAGTTACTGGGCAGGAGGGTTCTCAGATACGCAGTATTTT.

In its sample, this clone was seen once. The V call is TRBV28, the J call TRBJ1-2; D is perhaps TRBD1 (5 bases). Germline loops: CDR1 MDHEN, CDR2 SYDVKM. The CDR3 extends over 14 amino acids. Trimming stripped 1 base from V and 4 bases from J, with 10 bases between. This CDR3 reads CASSLFDRRYGYTF. CDR3 sequence (DNA): TGTGCCAGCAGTTTATTCGACAGACGCTATGGCTACACCTTC.

This chain links TRBV5-6 with TRBJ1-2; D might be TRBD1 (5 bases). Germline CDR1 and CDR2: SGHDT and YYEEEE. The CDR3 totals 13 residues. Trimming removed 6 bases at V and 7 bases at J, with 16 bases between. Here the CDR3 DNA reads TGTGCCAGCACCTATAGGGGTTATGGTGGCTACACCTTC. Its translation: CASTYRGYGGYTF.

This clone was observed once. The V and J genes are TRBV9 and TRBJ2-1; TRBD1 matches at 7 bases. Germline V gene sequence: CDR1 SGDLS, CDR2 YYNGEE. The CDR3 is made up of 16 amino acids. V lost 0 bases and J lost 0; bases outside the gene matches: 3. The CDR3: CASSVGEGASYNEQFF. CDR3 sequence (DNA): TGTGCCAGCAGCGTAGGTGAGGGGGCCTCCTACAATGAGCAGTTCTTC.

V and J are TRBV2 and TRBJ1-5, with 7 bases that match TRBD1. The germline V gene has CDR1 SNHLY and CDR2 FYNNEI. Unmatched junction bases numbered 15, after V lost 6 bases and J lost 7 bases. The CDR3 sequence is 16 residues long. The CDR3 DNA follows: TGTGCCAGCAGACCAAGGGGGCGCGGGTCGCGACAGCCCCAGCATTTT. This encodes CASRPRGRGSRQPQHF.

This clone was seen a single time. The chain recombines TRBV6-5 with TRBJ2-7; D may be TRBD2 (5 bases). V lost 5 bases to trimming and J lost 3 bases, with 8 bases between them. The CDR3 runs 12 residues. CDR1 and CDR2 from the germline V gene are MNHEY and SVGAGI. Written as DNA, the CDR3 is TGTGCCAGCAGTCCGGGGAGCTACGAGCAGTACTTC. This codes for CASSPGSYEQYF.

J is TRBJ1-1 and V is TRBV14; 10 positions agree with TRBD1. V shed 4 bases and J 2 bases; nucleotides not matched to a gene: 10. The CDR3 is 17 amino acids. In germline, CDR1 is SGHDN, CDR2 FVKESK. CDR3 residues: CASSPWTGGKTNTEAFF. CDR3 DNA: TGTGCCAGCAGCCCATGGACAGGGGGGAAAACTAACACTGAAGCTTTCTTT.

V usage is TRBV7-9 and J usage is TRBJ2-1; weak D call: TRBD2 (5 bases). CDR1 SEHNR and CDR2 FQNEAQ come from the germline V gene (reference sequence). The germline V and J ends were trimmed by 5 bases and 6 bases, with 17 bases remaining between them. The CDR3 sequence is 15 residues long. CDR3: CASSPSGTVVNEQFF. Here the CDR3 DNA reads TGTGCCAGCAGCCCCAGCGGTACCGTCGTCAATGAGCAGTTCTTC.

V gene TRBV9 combines with J gene TRBJ1-1; D perhaps matches TRBD1 (6 bases). Trimming removed 3 bases at V and 1 base at J, with 10 bases between. This CDR3 comprises 14 residues. Germline V gene sequence: CDR1 SGDLS, CDR2 YYNGEE. The CDR3 loop reads CASSAGQRNTEAFF. The DNA for the CDR3 is TGTGCCAGCAGCGCGGGACAACGGAACACTGAAGCTTTCTTT.

This sequence joins TRBV6-5 and TRBJ2-7, with D possibly being TRBD1 (6 bases). Germline CDR1 is MNHEY and CDR2 is SVGAGI. Between the trimmed V and J ends, which lost 3 bases and 7 bases, there was a span of 19 bases. The CDR3 totals 15 residues. The CDR3 sequence is CASSYSQGLPSEQYF. The CDR3 DNA follows: TGTGCCAGCAGTTATAGCCAGGGGCTTCCCTCGGAGCAGTACTTC.

The rearrangement joins TRBV4-2 to TRBJ1-4, with D possibly being TRBD1 (6 bases). CDR3 length: 16 residues. Deletions cut 3 bases from V and 7 bases from J, with 18 bases between. Germline V gene data show CDR1 as LGHNA and CDR2 as YNFKEQ. CDR3 DNA: TGTGCCAGCAGCCAGACCGGGGGGCCGAGGGGTGAAAAACTGTTTTTT. Translation gives CASSQTGGPRGEKLFF.

A note on this clone: Distinct nucleotide sequences in the sample also encode this CDR3. The chain recombines TRBV6-6 with TRBJ1-5; D is perhaps TRBD1 (6 bases). Germline loops: CDR1 MNHNY, CDR2 SVGAGI (reference sequence). V was trimmed by 4 bases and J by 6 bases, leaving 13 bases between them. The length of the CDR3 is 14 residues. CDR3 nucleotide sequence: TGTGCCAGCAGTTCACAGGGTCTCGGTCAGCCCCAGCATTTT. Amino acids: CASSSQGLGQPQHF.

The V call is TRBV30, the J call TRBJ2-7; 7 positions match TRBD2. This CDR3 is built from 13 residues. V trimming: 2 bases; J trimming: 3 bases; junction bases outside the gene matches: 4. Germline assignment: CDR1 GTSNPN and CDR2 SVGIG (reference sequence). The CDR3 is CAWSIGGIYEQYF. The DNA of the CDR3 is TGTGCCTGGAGTATCGGGGGGATCTACGAGCAGTACTTC.

This clone was observed a single time. The rearrangement uses TRBV21-1 and TRBJ2-5; TRBD1, the table's D call, lacks a check against the DNA. TRBV21-1 is a pseudogene segment. The CDR3 sequence is 17 residues long. The CDR3 DNA is TGTGCCAGCAGCAAACAAGGGGGAAGGGGCTACCAAGAGACCCAGTACTTC. Amino acids: CASSKQGGRGYQETQYF.

The chain recombines TRBV30 with TRBJ2-7, with D possibly matching TRBD1 (6 bases). The CDR3 is 13 amino acids. Germline V gene sequence: CDR1 GTSNPN, CDR2 SVGIG (reference sequence). Trimming cost V 0 bases and J 3 bases, with 9 bases left between them. In DNA, the CDR3 is TGTGCCTGGAGTGTATTACAGGGCTACGAGCAGTACTTC. This sequence encodes CAWSVLQGYEQYF.

The V call is TRBV29-1, the J call TRBJ1-2, with a tentative D call TRBD1 (6 bases). This CDR3 is 13 amino acids long. Germline V gene lookup returns CDR1 SQVTM and CDR2 ANQGSEA. The V end was cut by 3 bases, the J end by 6 bases, with 14 bases between. CDR3 bases: TGCAGCGTTGATGGGGGCTCGACCCATGGCTACACCTTC. This encodes CSVDGGSTHGYTF.

For the CDR3, the DNA is TGTGCCAGCAGCCAAGATGGAGGTAATACGCAGTATTTT. It yields the protein CASSQDGGNTQYF. The chain uses TRBV3-1 (or the pseudogene TRBV3-2) and TRBJ2-3, with TRBD2 as a possible D gene (5 bases). The CDR3 consists of 13 residues. V was shortened by 0 bases and J by 7 bases, with 8 bases between the two germline ends. Germline V gives CDR1 LGHDT, CDR2 YNNKEL (reference sequence).

This sequence joins TRBV9 and TRBJ2-7; 9 positions match TRBD1. The CDR3 contains 15 residues. The ends lost 3 bases at V and 4 bases at J; junction bases unmatched: 8. From germline, CDR1 is SGDLS and CDR2 YYNGEE. The CDR3: CASSAAGTGIYEQYF. CDR3 DNA sequence: TGTGCCAGCAGCGCCGCCGGGACAGGGATTTACGAGCAGTACTTC.

This rearrangement joins TRBV6-4 to TRBJ2-5; D unclear. V shed 0 bases and J shed 5 bases, with 10 bases lying between them. The germline V gene encodes CDR1 MRHNA and CDR2 SNTAGT. The length of the CDR3 is 14 residues. CDR3 in amino acids: CASSDSWFRETQYF. The CDR3 DNA is TGTGCCAGCAGTGACTCGTGGTTTCGGGAGACCCAGTACTTC.

The chain joins TRBV5-1 to TRBJ1-2, with a possible D match to TRBD1 (5 bases). The CDR3 loop spans 14 amino acids. CDR1 SGHRS and CDR2 YFSETQ come from the germline V gene. V shed 0 bases and J shed 4 bases, with 10 bases lying between them. CDR3 amino acids: CASSLGQGGYGYTF. The CDR3 bases are TGCGCCAGCAGCTTGGGGCAGGGAGGCTATGGCTACACCTTC. Full variable domain (missing parts from reference TRBV5-1 and TRBJ1-2): KAGVTQTPRYLIKTRGQQVTLSCSPISGHRSVSWYQQTPGQGLQFLFEYFSETQRNKGNFPGRFSGRQFSNSRSEMNVSTLELGDSALYLCASSLGQGGYGYTFGSGTRLTVV.

This clone occurred a few times. The chain recombines TRBV2 with TRBJ1-2, with D perhaps TRBD1 (5 bases). Germline-derived CDR1 and CDR2 are SNHLY and FYNNEI. V lost 6 bases and J 0 bases, leaving 20 bases between the germline ends. The CDR3 sequence is 17 residues long. CDR3 sequence: CASRIRGGVASNYGYTF. The CDR3 nucleotides are TGTGCCAGCAGAATACGGGGCGGGGTAGCTTCTAACTATGGCTACACCTTC. The full variable domain, completed using reference TRBV2 and TRBJ1-2, is EPEVTQTPSHQVTQMGQEVILRCVPISNHLYFYWYRQILGQKVEFLVSFYNNEISEKSEIFDDQFSVERPDGSNFTLKIRSTKLEDSAMYFCASRIRGGVASNYGYTFGSGTRLTVV.

The V call is TRBV7-6, the J call TRBJ2-5; the D is unclear. Germline lookup yields CDR1 SGHVS and CDR2 FNYEAQ. This CDR3 has 11 residues. Trimming pared 3 bases from V and 4 bases from J, leaving 3 bases between. The CDR3: CASSFGETQYF. The CDR3 DNA reads as TGTGCCAGCAGCTTCGGAGAGACCCAGTACTTC. The variable domain in full, completed from reference TRBV7-6 and TRBJ2-5, reads GAGVSQSPRYKVTKRGQDVALRCDPISGHVSLYWYRQALGQGPEFLTYFNYEAQQDKSGLPNDRFSAERPEGSISTLTIQRTEQRDSAMYRCASSFGETQYFGPGTRLLVL.

The rearrangement uses TRBV7-9 and TRBJ2-7, with a tentative D call TRBD2 (5 bases). The CDR3 covers 15 residues. V was shortened by 1 base and J by 3 bases, with 13 bases between the two germline ends. CDR1 is SEHNR and CDR2 is FQNEAQ in the germline V gene (reference sequence). In DNA, the CDR3 is TGTGCCAGCAGCTTAGTCGGCCTCGAGGGCTACGAGCAGTACTTC. It codes for CASSLVGLEGYEQYF.

The V call is TRBV19, the J call TRBJ2-7; 8 bases are a match to TRBD1. Germline V gene lookup returns CDR1 LNHDA and CDR2 SQIVND (reference sequence). This CDR3 is built from 13 residues. V lost 7 bases to trimming and J lost 1 base; unmatched junction nucleotides: 3. The CDR3 is CASTRQGSYEQYF. In DNA, the CDR3 is TGTGCCAGTACGAGACAGGGGTCCTACGAGCAGTACTTC. The whole variable domain, filled in from reference TRBV19 and TRBJ2-7, reads DGGITQSPKYLFRKEGQNVTLSCEQNLNHDAMYWYRQDPGQGLRLIYYSQIVNDFQKGDIAEGYSVSREKKESFPLTVTSAQKNPTAFYLCASTRQGSYEQYFGPGTRLTVT.

This sequence joins TRBV10-3 and TRBJ1-2; 10 bases line up with TRBD1. The V and J ends lost 6 bases and 3 bases, in that order; junction bases with no gene match: 4. Germline CDR1 reads ENHRY; CDR2 reads SYGVKD. The CDR3 runs 14 residues. The CDR3 protein is CAIRTGTGDYGYTF. The CDR3 DNA follows: TGTGCCATCAGAACCGGGACAGGGGACTATGGCTACACCTTC.

For the CDR3, the DNA is TGTGCCAGCAGTCCCCGGGGGTACAATGAGCAGTTCTTC. This gives the protein CASSPRGYNEQFF. This chain joins TRBV6-5 and TRBJ2-1; D perhaps matches TRBD2 (6 bases). Germline loops: CDR1 MNHEY, CDR2 SVGAGI. V shed 5 bases and J shed 4 bases, with 9 bases lying between them. The CDR3 has 13 amino acids.

This chain links TRBV4-1 with TRBJ2-1; 10 nucleotides line up with TRBD2. This CDR3 spans 16 amino acids. Germline V CDR1 and CDR2: MGHRA, YSYEKL. After removal of 1 base from V and 7 bases from J, the junction contained 7 bases not matched to a gene. CDR3 amino acids: CASSQAEAGGENEQFF. In DNA form, the CDR3 reads TGCGCCAGCAGCCAAGCCGAAGCGGGGGGGGAGAATGAGCAGTTCTTC.

The chain carries TRBV3-1 (or the pseudogene TRBV3-2) and TRBJ1-6; D is uncertain. Per the germline V gene, CDR1 is LGHDT and CDR2 is YNNKEL (reference sequence). This CDR3 spans 14 amino acids. Trimming removed 3 bases from V and 9 bases from J, with 12 bases in between. CDR3 protein: CASSQLGRGSPLHF. DNA of the CDR3: TGTGCCAGCAGCCAGCTAGGCCGGGGTTCACCCCTCCACTTT.